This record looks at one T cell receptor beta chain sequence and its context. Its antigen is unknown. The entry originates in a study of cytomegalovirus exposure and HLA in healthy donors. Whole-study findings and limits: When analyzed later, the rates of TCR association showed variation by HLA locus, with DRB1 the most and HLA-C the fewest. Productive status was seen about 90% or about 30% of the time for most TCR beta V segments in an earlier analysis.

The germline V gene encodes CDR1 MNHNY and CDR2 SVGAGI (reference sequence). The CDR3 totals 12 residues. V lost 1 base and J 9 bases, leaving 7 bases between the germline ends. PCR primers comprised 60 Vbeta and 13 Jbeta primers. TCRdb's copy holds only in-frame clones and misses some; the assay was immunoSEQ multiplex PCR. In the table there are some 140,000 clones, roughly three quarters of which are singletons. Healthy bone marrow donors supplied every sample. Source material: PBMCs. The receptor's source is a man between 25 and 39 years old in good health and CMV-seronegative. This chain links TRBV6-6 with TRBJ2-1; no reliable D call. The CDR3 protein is CASSYWAVEQFF. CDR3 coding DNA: TGTGCCAGCAGTTACTGGGCAGTTGAGCAGTTCTTC.